This is a list of T cell receptor beta chains from one sample in a study of blood T cell repertoires in COVID-19. TCRdb's table, derived via immunoSEQ multiplex PCR, lists solely in-frame clones and lacks some. The top ten hold about 2% of the sample, which has about 320,000 clones, about 85% seen once. The sample was PBMCs or T cells enriched from blood (not recorded which). The receptors were sampled from a woman between 25 and 40 years old who had been exposed to COVID-19. Both conserved end residues are part of each CDR3. D genes are given only for firm matches. Clone size is given for some rows only: seen once, a few or many times, or a class if the clone is expanded.

J gene,D gene,V gene,clone size,CDR3 DNA,CDR3 protein
TRBJ2-1,-,TRBV12-3/TRBV12-4,-,TGTGCCAGCAGAGAGGTGCACGAGCAGTTCTTC,CASREVHEQFF
TRBJ2-2,-,TRBV7-6,-,TGTGCCAGCAGCTTAGGCGCAGGCCCTAGGGGCGGGGAGCTGTTTTTT,CASSLGAGPRGGELFF
TRBJ1-1,-,TRBV28,-,TGTGCCAGCAGTTTAGGGGGCCGAAGGAACACTAAAGCTTTCTTT,CASSLGGRRNTKAFF
TRBJ2-5,-,TRBV4-2,-,TGTGCCAGCAGCCAAGAGCTAGCTATGGCGACCCAGTACTTC,CASSQELAMATQYF
TRBJ2-7,TRBD1,TRBV7-9,-,TGTGCCAGCAGCTCAGGGACAGATACTTCCTACGAGCAGTACTTC,CASSSGTDTSYEQYF
TRBJ1-2,-,TRBV2,-,TGTGCCAGCAGCATAGACAGTTTCGGCTATGGCTACACCTTC,CASSIDSFGYGYTF
TRBJ1-2,-,TRBV28,few,TGTGCCAGCAGTTCCCTTTTATTGGGGGCAGGGTATGGCTACACCTTC,CASSSLLLGAGYGYTF
TRBJ1-3,TRBD1,TRBV15,once,TGTGCCACCAGCAGACTTCGAAGACAGGGGGCAGCTGGAAACACCATATATTTT,CATSRLRRQGAAGNTIYF
TRBJ2-1,-,TRBV11-1,-,TGTGCCAGCAGCTTAGTATTTGACTGGAAGACTGAGCAGTTCTTC,CASSLVFDWKTEQFF
TRBJ1-1,-,TRBV4-3,-,TGCGCCAGCAGCCAAGATGTAACAGCATCTGAAGCTTTCTTT,CASSQDVTASEAFF
TRBJ1-5,TRBD1,TRBV18,-,TGTGCCAGCTCACCGGGACAGGTCAATCAGCCCCAGCATTTT,CASSPGQVNQPQHF
TRBJ1-1,TRBD1,TRBV7-3,-,TGTGCCAGCAGCCCGGACAGGCAAAGGGAAGCTTTCTTT,CASSPDRQREAFF
TRBJ2-7,TRBD2,TRBV4-2,-,TGTGCCAGCAGCCAAGATTTTAGCGGGCAGTCCTACGAGCAGTACTTC,CASSQDFSGQSYEQYF
TRBJ1-4,TRBD1,TRBV9,once,TGTGCCAGCAGCGTAGGTACAGGGGGCGCAACTAATGAAAAACTGTTTTTT,CASSVGTGGATNEKLFF
TRBJ2-7,TRBD2,TRBV11-2,-,TGTGCCAGCAGCAGTAGCGGGGGGAGGTACGAGCAGTACTTC,CASSSSGGRYEQYF
TRBJ1-6,-,TRBV9,-,TGTGCCAGCAGCGTAGACAGGGTTCCGAATTCACCCCTCCACTTT,CASSVDRVPNSPLHF
TRBJ1-3,TRBD1,TRBV30,-,TGTGCCTGGAGTAAACGGGACAGGGATATCAACACCATATATTTT,CAWSKRDRDINTIYF
TRBJ2-3,-,TRBV28,-,TGTGCCAGCAGTCGACAGGTATCTAGCACAGATACGCAGTATTTT,CASSRQVSSTDTQYF
TRBJ1-5,-,TRBV9,-,TGTGCCAGCAGCCCGGACAGCCATAGCAATCAGCCCCAGCATTTT,CASSPDSHSNQPQHF
TRBJ2-7,-,TRBV6-1,-,TGTGCCAGCAGTGAATGGGCATTGTCGGCTTCCAAATTCCCCTACGAGCAGTACTTC,CASSEWALSASKFPYEQYF
TRBJ2-3,-,TRBV18,-,TGTGCCAGCTCAAGGGCCGGGGGAACAGATACGCAGTATTTT,CASSRAGGTDTQYF
TRBJ1-4,TRBD1,TRBV18,-,TGTGCCAGCTCACCGAGACAGGGAGTTAATGAAAAACTGTTTTTT,CASSPRQGVNEKLFF
TRBJ1-6,TRBD1,TRBV28,once,TGTGCCAGCAGTCCGGGACAGATTTCGTTAACCCTCCACTTT,CASSPGQISLTLHF
TRBJ1-2,TRBD1,TRBV18,few,TGTGCCAGCTCACCTCGCGACAGGGCGGGCGGCTACACCTTC,CASSPRDRAGGYTF
TRBJ1-1,-,TRBV30,-,TGTGCCTGGGGCCCCCCAGTTGAAGCTTTCTTT,CAWGPPVEAFF
TRBJ1-1,-,TRBV5-4,few,TGTGCCAGCAGCTCTTTCGCGAGGAACACTGAAGCTTTCTTT,CASSSFARNTEAFF
TRBJ1-2,-,TRBV7-3,-,TGTGCCAGCAGCTTAACTTCGGCGGGGGACCGTAACTATGGCTACACCTTC,CASSLTSAGDRNYGYTF
TRBJ2-1,TRBD2,TRBV7-2,-,TGTGCCAGCAGCCACTCTAGCGGGACAAGCAATGAGCAGTTCTTC,CASSHSSGTSNEQFF
TRBJ2-1,TRBD2,TRBV6-1,-,TGTGCCAGCAGTGAAGGAGCGGGAGCCTACAATGAGCAGTTCTTC,CASSEGAGAYNEQFF
TRBJ2-1,-,TRBV9,-,TGTGCCAGCAGCGTAGCTAACCACAATGAGCAGTTCTTC,CASSVANHNEQFF
TRBJ2-1,TRBD2,TRBV5-1,-,TGCGCCAGCAGCTCCGGGACTAGTGCCTACAATGAGCAGTTCTTC,CASSSGTSAYNEQFF
TRBJ1-1,-,TRBV5-4,once,TGTGCCAGTTTCCCTCAAAAAGGGGCAGGGGCGAACACTGAAGCTTTCTTT,CASFPQKGAGANTEAFF
TRBJ1-1,TRBD1,TRBV28,-,TGTGCCAGCAGTTCACCAGGGGGCGCGCTGAACACTGAAGCTTTCTTT,CASSSPGGALNTEAFF
TRBJ1-2,TRBD1,TRBV5-4,-,TGTGCCAGCAGCATCCAGGGGGCCAACTATGGCTACACCTTC,CASSIQGANYGYTF
TRBJ2-5,-,TRBV6-5,-,TGTGCCAGCAGTTACTCCTCTCGGCAGGGGGAGACCCAGTACTTC,CASSYSSRQGETQYF
TRBJ1-5,-,TRBV21-1,-,TGTGCCAGCAGCGCGGGGGTCTCGCGGGGGCAGCCCCAGCATTTT,CASSAGVSRGQPQHF
TRBJ2-3,-,TRBV5-1,-,TGCGCCAGCAGCACTACGGCTGGGTCAGATACGCAGTATTTT,CASSTTAGSDTQYF
TRBJ2-3,TRBD1,TRBV28,few,TGTGCCAGCACCCCTAGGACAGGGCTCACAGATACGCAGTATTTT,CASTPRTGLTDTQYF
TRBJ1-1,TRBD1,TRBV15,-,TGTGCCACCAGCACCGGGACAGGTATTATGAACACTGAAGCTTTCTTT,CATSTGTGIMNTEAFF
TRBJ2-7,-,TRBV27,-,TGTGCCAGCAGTTTTTTCGGGAACGAGCAGTACTTC,CASSFFGNEQYF
TRBJ2-7,-,TRBV5-4,-,TGTGCCAGCAGCTTGGACAGGGTCGCCTACGAGCAGTACTTC,CASSLDRVAYEQYF
TRBJ1-5,-,TRBV2,-,TGTGCCAGCAGTGAAGCGCAACTTCTAATGAGGCAGCCCCAGCATTTT,CASSEAQLLMRQPQHF
TRBJ2-5,TRBD2,TRBV7-2,-,TGTGCCAGCAGCTCGGGACTAGCATCAGAGACCCAGTACTTC,CASSSGLASETQYF
TRBJ1-1,-,TRBV5-1,once,TGCGCCAGCAGCACAGGGTTGGGAACTGAAGCTTTCTTT,CASSTGLGTEAFF
TRBJ1-1,-,TRBV7-6,-,TGTGCCAGCAGCTCCCCCCCCAGGATGAGCACTGAAGCTTTCTTT,CASSSPPRMSTEAFF
TRBJ2-7,TRBD2,TRBV9,-,TGTGCCAGCAGCGTAGGAGAGGGGACTAGCGGGAGAAACTACGAGCAGTACTTC,CASSVGEGTSGRNYEQYF
TRBJ2-5,TRBD2,TRBV27,-,TGTGCCAGCAGTTCCCCTGGGACTAGCGGGGGAAGAGAGACCCAGTACTTC,CASSSPGTSGGRETQYF
TRBJ1-2,-,TRBV28,-,TGTGCCAGCAACTCGGGAGGGTACGGCTACACCTTC,CASNSGGYGYTF
TRBJ2-5,TRBD2,TRBV7-9,-,TGTGCCAGCAGCCCCGGACTAGCGGGAGGTGCGGCGACCCAGTACTTC,CASSPGLAGGAATQYF
TRBJ2-7,TRBD1,TRBV24-1,once,TGTGCCACCAGTGACTCTTCCGGGACAGGGAATTACGAGCAGTACTTC,CATSDSSGTGNYEQYF
TRBJ1-1,-,TRBV11-2,-,TGTGCCAGCAGCTCGGCTAGCAGGATCGAAGCTTTCTTT,CASSSASRIEAFF
TRBJ1-1,-,TRBV19,-,TGTGCCAGTAGTATAGCAGGGGCTGAAGCTTTCTTT,CASSIAGAEAFF
TRBJ2-2,TRBD2,TRBV2,-,TGTGCCAGCACTAGCGGGGATTCGAACACCGGGGAGCTGTTTTTT,CASTSGDSNTGELFF
TRBJ1-3,-,TRBV19,few,TGTGCCAGTAATAGTCAGGCCTCTGGAAACACCATATATTTT,CASNSQASGNTIYF
TRBJ2-7,-,TRBV20-1,few,TGCAGTGCTGGACTGGTTTACGAGCAGTACTTC,CSAGLVYEQYF
TRBJ2-7,TRBD2,TRBV12-3/TRBV12-4,-,TGTGCCAGCACCCAGACCGGGGGGGAGCAGTACTTC,CASTQTGGEQYF
TRBJ2-7,TRBD2,TRBV27,-,TGTGCCAGCAGTCGCAGAGCGGGAGGGTTCTACGAGCAGTACTTC,CASSRRAGGFYEQYF
TRBJ2-1,TRBD2,TRBV5-1,few,TGCGCCAGCAGCTTGGTGGGACTAGCGGGAGGGAGCTCCTACAATGAGCAGTTCTTC,CASSLVGLAGGSSYNEQFF
TRBJ2-4,TRBD1,TRBV2,-,TGTGCCAGCAGCGCCAGGGGACAGTCCTTTGGCCTAGCCAAAAACATTCAGTACTTC,CASSARGQSFGLAKNIQYF
TRBJ2-7,TRBD1,TRBV5-1,-,TGCGCCAGCAGCGAGGGGACAGGGTGGGAGCAGTACTTC,CASSEGTGWEQYF